Sequencing of this TCR beta chain was carried out in a study of TIL therapy for anti-PD-1-resistant metastatic lung cancer. General study points: Treatment-naive, never-smoker and oncogene-addicted patients were overrepresented in this highly selected cohort. After infusion, TIL clonotypes partly replaced peripheral T cells and declined over months.

In its sample, this clone was seen a few times. Its antigen is unknown. Time point noted: pre-treatment sample, taken before nivolumab and TIL therapy. In germline, CDR1 is SQVTM, CDR2 ANQGSEA. The V end lost 7 bases, the J end lost 1 base, and 9 bases lay between the germline ends. This CDR3 has 12 residues. The immunoSEQ assay was v3. Sequencing depth was approximately 2 million read pairs for survey level, roughly 4.5-6 million for deep. The data were produced by immunoSEQ multiplex PCR, yet TCRdb's version contains in-frame clones alone and is incomplete. Altogether 50,000 to 70,000 clones are present, roughly 66% being singletons, with the ten largest covering around 6.1%.

Sequenced here: blood, sampled at baseline. The V and J genes are TRBV29-1 and TRBJ2-3, with a weak D call TRBD1 (6 bases). This TCR derives from a person aged 30 to 80 with non-small cell lung cancer. In nucleotides, the CDR3 is TGCAGCGAACAGGGAGGCACAGATACGCAGTATTTT. Protein product: CSEQGGTDTQYF.